This TCR beta chain was documented in a study of blood T cell repertoires in COVID-19. Study details: PBMCs, B-cell-depleted T cells, or T cells provided the cDNA or gDNA that made up the material.

Participants spanned ages roughly 18 to 95 years and resided in 20 to 25 US areas. Participant-reported clinical history was the basis for cohort assignment. Those designated as exposed participants met a COVID-19 case within 2 weeks before study entry. The assay was immunoSEQ multiplex PCR, and TCRdb's table has in-frame clones only and misses some. The table records 350,000 to 450,000 clones, about 89% of them present only once. This CDR3 region has 13 residues. Trimming removed 3 bases from V and 6 bases from J, with 9 bases in between. This receptor was identified in a woman aged 40 to 55 who had been exposed to COVID-19. The specimen was PBMCs or T cells enriched from blood (not recorded which). The chain uses TRBV12-3 or TRBV12-4 and TRBJ1-5; no definite D call. The CDR3 DNA reads as TGTGCCAGCAGTTTTTCCCGAGGTCAGCCCCAGCATTTT. It specifies CASSFSRGQPQHF.